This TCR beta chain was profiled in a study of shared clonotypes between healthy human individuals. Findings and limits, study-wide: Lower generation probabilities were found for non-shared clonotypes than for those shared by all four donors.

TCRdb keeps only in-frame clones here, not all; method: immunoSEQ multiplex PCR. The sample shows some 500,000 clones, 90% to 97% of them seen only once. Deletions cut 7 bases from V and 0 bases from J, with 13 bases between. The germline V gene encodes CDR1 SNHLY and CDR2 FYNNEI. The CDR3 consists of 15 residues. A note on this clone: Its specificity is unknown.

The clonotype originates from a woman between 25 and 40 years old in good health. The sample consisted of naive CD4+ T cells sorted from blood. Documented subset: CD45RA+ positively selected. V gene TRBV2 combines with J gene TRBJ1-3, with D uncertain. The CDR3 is CASTRSDNSGNTIYF. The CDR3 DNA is TGTGCCAGCACCCGCAGCGATAACTCTGGAAACACCATATATTTT.